The 24 T cell receptor beta chains below were found in one sample sequenced in a study of blood T cells in healthy people across ages. Through a sample-barcoded 5' primer and a J-beta primer mix, a second PCR was run for about 7 to 12 cycles. TCRdb analysed the 5' RACE reads with MiXCR anew, one entry per CDR3 protein. The table lists roughly 1,100,000 distinct CDR3 sequences, approximately 25% of them singletons. This sample also appeared in a second study, on T cells of mothers and their children.

Sequencing was done on a sample of blood. These receptors were obtained from a girl aged 2 to 10 in good health.

This chain connects TRBV28 to TRBJ2-5; TRBD1 might be the D (6 bases). Germline V gene lookup returns CDR1 MDHEN and CDR2 SYDVKM. The CDR3 totals 14 residues. The V gene lost 5 bases and the J gene lost 4 bases, with 14 bases spanning the gap. CDR3 sequence reads: CASSPDRNRETQYF. The CDR3 region has the DNA TGTGCCAGCAGTCCCGACAGGAATCGAGAGACCCAGTACTTC.

The rearrangement joins TRBV19 to TRBJ2-7; possibly TRBD1 for D (5 bases). The CDR3 extends over 14 amino acids. Trimming stripped 4 bases from V and 7 bases from J, with 17 bases between. The germline gives CDR1 LNHDA, CDR2 SQIVND (reference sequence). The chain's CDR3 is CASSTTSAGYEQYF. The CDR3 DNA reads as TGTGCCAGTAGTACGACTTCAGCAGGGTATGAGCAGTACTTC.

The J gene is TRBJ2-1, the V gene TRBV19, with 7 bases lining up with TRBD2. Trimming removed 3 bases from V and 1 base from J; junction bases left unmatched: 15. The CDR3 loop spans 19 amino acids. Germline CDR1 LNHDA, CDR2 SQIVND (reference sequence). The CDR3 region is CASSIFGDASGSSYNEQFF. Here the CDR3 DNA reads TGTGCCAGTAGTATCTTTGGGGATGCTAGCGGTTCATCCTACAATGAGCAGTTCTTC.

The chain employs TRBV29-1 and TRBJ2-5, with 7 nucleotides matching TRBD1. The length of the CDR3 is 14 residues. CDR1 is SQVTM, CDR2 ANQGSEA, per germline. The J segment lost 4 bases and the V segment lost 7 bases, leaving 12 bases of the junction unmatched. The CDR3 sequence is CSGTQGPVGETQYF. CDR3 DNA sequence: TGCAGCGGTACACAGGGGCCGGTCGGAGAGACCCAGTACTTC.

This clonotype has more than one count but fewer than ten. This chain connects TRBV10-3 to TRBJ2-2; D is perhaps TRBD1 or TRBD2 (5 bases each). Germline V gives CDR1 ENHRY, CDR2 SYGVKD. Trimming shortened V by 0 bases and J by 9 bases, and 8 bases separated the two germline ends. The length of the CDR3 is 13 residues. The CDR3 loop reads CAISESGTRELFF. As DNA, the CDR3 is TGTGCCATCAGTGAGTCTGGGACGAGGGAGCTGTTTTTT.

This clonotype showed up just a few times. The chain is built from TRBV7-6 and TRBJ2-1; D uncertain. CDR1 is SGHVS and CDR2 is FNYEAQ in the germline V gene. V lost 3 bases and J 7 bases, leaving 13 bases between the germline ends. The CDR3 length is 14 residues. The CDR3 coding sequence is TGTGCCAGCAGCTTTAGCATCGGTGGAAATGAGCAGTTCTTC. Its translation is CASSFSIGGNEQFF.

The chain links TRBV28 to TRBJ2-3, with 14 bases lining up with TRBD2. Per the germline V gene, CDR1 is MDHEN and CDR2 is SYDVKM. V lost 2 bases, J lost 2 bases, and 9 bases stayed unmatched. The CDR3 is made up of 19 amino acids. The CDR3 DNA reads as TGTGCCAGCAGTTTACGGGGGGGACTAGCGGGGGACTACACAGATACGCAGTATTTT. Encoded protein: CASSLRGGLAGDYTDTQYF.

This chain connects TRBV6-1 to TRBJ2-4; either TRBD1 or TRBD2 may fit D (6 bases each). The V and J ends lost 7 bases and 5 bases respectively, with 12 bases between them. The CDR3 spans 13 residues. Germline assignment: CDR1 MNHNS and CDR2 SASEGT. The DNA for the CDR3 is TGTGCCAGCATGCAACGGGGGCAAAACATTCAGTACTTC. It codes for CASMQRGQNIQYF.

The chain recombines TRBV7-9 with TRBJ1-2, with a weak D call TRBD1 (5 bases). The V and J ends lost 1 base and 4 bases respectively, with 10 bases between them. Per germline, CDR1 SEHNR and CDR2 FQNEAQ (reference sequence). The CDR3 runs to 14 residues. The CDR3 loop reads CASSLETQVYGYTF. The CDR3 DNA reads as TGTGCCAGCAGCTTAGAAACACAGGTCTATGGCTACACCTTC.

This clonotype was detected a few times. The chain recombines TRBV28 with TRBJ2-2; TRBD2 matches 10 bases. The germline gives CDR1 MDHEN, CDR2 SYDVKM. Germline trimming cut 3 bases from V and 7 bases from J; bases unmatched to any gene: 5. This CDR3 has 15 residues. The chain's CDR3 is CASSFGLAGVGELFF. The CDR3 region has the DNA TGTGCCAGCAGTTTTGGGCTAGCGGGAGTCGGGGAGCTGTTTTTT.

This clonotype has a handful of counts. This chain uses TRBV19 with TRBJ2-7, with D possibly matching TRBD1 (5 bases). The CDR3 is 15 amino acids. V lost 5 bases to trimming and J lost 0 bases, with 14 bases between them. Germline CDR1 LNHDA, CDR2 SQIVND (reference sequence). The CDR3 sequence is CASSETATDSYEQYF. CDR3 DNA: TGTGCCAGTAGTGAGACAGCTACTGACTCCTACGAGCAGTACTTC.

This clonotype was observed a handful of times. In DNA form, the CDR3 reads TGCGCCAGCAGCCAATGGGGGGGCAAAGCTTTCTTT. It translates to CASSQWGGKAFF. The V gene is TRBV4-3, the J gene TRBJ1-1, with a possible D match to TRBD1 (6 bases). This CDR3 comprises 12 residues. CDR1 is LGHNA, CDR2 YSLEER, per germline. V was trimmed by 2 bases and J by 9 bases, leaving 10 bases between them.

This clonotype appeared a few times. The chain employs TRBV6-5 and TRBJ2-1; D is perhaps TRBD2 (5 bases). This CDR3 region has 16 residues. V was trimmed by 0 bases and J by 0 bases, leaving 9 bases between them. Germline CDR1 MNHEY, CDR2 SVGAGI. CDR3 coding DNA: TGTGCCAGCAGTTACTCGTTTCGGGGCTCCTACAATGAGCAGTTCTTC. Translation gives CASSYSFRGSYNEQFF.

The genes are TRBV12-3 or TRBV12-4 and TRBJ2-1; 10 nucleotides line up with TRBD1. The closer fit of TRBJ2-5 to the DNA end suggests the J call may be wrong. The CDR3 runs 15 residues. The CDR3 region is CASSFGTGVEETQYF. The CDR3 region has the DNA TGTGCCAGCAGTTTCGGGACAGGGGTTGAGGAGACCCAGTACTTC.

The J gene is TRBJ1-2, the V gene TRBV7-9, with a possible D match to TRBD1 (6 bases). From germline, CDR1 is SEHNR and CDR2 FQNEAQ (reference sequence). Trimming stripped 1 base from V and 4 bases from J, with 13 bases between. This CDR3 contains 15 residues. CDR3 sequence reads: CASSLESSTGYGYTF. The DNA of the CDR3 is TGTGCCAGCAGCTTAGAGTCTTCGACAGGCTATGGCTACACCTTC. The entire variable domain, with the rest obtained from reference TRBV7-9 and TRBJ1-2, is as follows: DTGVSQNPRHKITKRGQNVTFRCDPISEHNRLYWYRQTLGQGPEFLTYFQNEAQLEKSRLLSDRFSAERPKGSFSTLEIQRTEQGDSAMYLCASSLESSTGYGYTFGSGTRLTVV.

This clonotype has a handful of counts. The rearrangement uses TRBV11-1 and TRBJ2-5; tentatively, D is TRBD1 (5 bases). Germline CDR1 is SGHAT and CDR2 is FQDESV (reference sequence). The V gene lost 2 bases and the J gene lost 1 base, with 11 bases spanning the gap. This CDR3 spans 15 amino acids. The CDR3: CASSLTPGPQETQYF. The CDR3 nucleotides read TGTGCCAGCAGCTTAACTCCAGGGCCCCAAGAGACCCAGTACTTC.

The V and J genes are TRBV10-3 and TRBJ2-7; D remains unclear. Germline CDR1 ENHRY, CDR2 SYGVKD. The V gene lost 4 bases and the J gene lost 4 bases, with 11 bases spanning the gap. The CDR3 is 13 residues long. The CDR3, as DNA: TGTGCCATCAGTGGGGCAGGAGAATACGAGCAGTACTTC. Translation gives CAISGAGEYEQYF.

The V call is TRBV20-1, the J call TRBJ2-7; 8 bases agree with TRBD2. The CDR3 covers 14 residues. V lost 2 bases to trimming and J lost 6 bases; unmatched junction nucleotides: 9. The germline CDR1 and CDR2 sequences are DFQATT and SNEGSKA (reference sequence). The CDR3 reads CSARSSGVLGEQYF. CDR3 nucleotides: TGCAGTGCTAGAAGTAGCGGGGTACTGGGCGAGCAGTACTTC.

This chain joins TRBV2 and TRBJ2-3; D may be TRBD2 (5 bases). Looked up from germline, CDR1 is SNHLY and CDR2 is FYNNEI. Trimming removed 7 bases at V and 3 bases at J, with 11 bases between. This CDR3 is 13 amino acids long. The CDR3 DNA reads TGTGCCAGCATCGGGGAAGCGACAGATACGCAGTATTTT. Amino acid sequence: CASIGEATDTQYF.

The chain links TRBV2 to TRBJ2-7; D remains ambiguous. Trimming removed 10 bases at V and 3 bases at J, with 16 bases between. Germline values: CDR1 SNHLY, CDR2 FYNNEI. The CDR3 consists of 13 residues. CDR3: CATRAGWSYEQYF. The CDR3 DNA sequence: TGTGCCACAAGGGCAGGTTGGAGCTACGAGCAGTACTTC. Drawing the rest from reference TRBV2 and TRBJ2-7, the complete variable domain is EPEVTQTPSHQVTQMGQEVILRCVPISNHLYFYWYRQILGQKVEFLVSFYNNEISEKSEIFDDQFSVERPDGSNFTLKIRSTKLEDSAMYFCATRAGWSYEQYFGPGTRLTVT.

This clonotype turned up a few times. A read error may account for a junction end that differs from germline. The chain combines TRBV12-3 or TRBV12-4 with TRBJ1-5; 8 bases align to TRBD1. The CDR3 runs 13 residues. CDR3: CDSSQTGDQPQHF. In DNA form, the CDR3 reads TGTGACAGCAGTCAGACAGGGGACCAGCCCCAGCATTTT.

This clonotype was counted many times. This rearrangement joins TRBV20-1 to TRBJ1-1; D is undetermined. CDR1 is DFQATT and CDR2 is SNEGSKA in the germline V gene (reference sequence). The V end lost 0 bases, the J end lost 7 bases, and 12 bases lay between the germline ends. This CDR3 contains 13 residues. The CDR3, as DNA: TGCAGTGCTAGAGATATTTCGGGAAATGAAGCTTTCTTT. The encoded protein is CSARDISGNEAFF.

This clonotype came up a few times. This chain connects TRBV7-9 to TRBJ1-5, with D hard to call. The CDR3 has 16 amino acids. Trimming pared 5 bases from V and 0 bases from J, leaving 14 bases between. Germline-derived CDR1 and CDR2 are SEHNR and FQNEAQ (reference sequence). The CDR3 nucleotides are TGTGCCAGCAGCCAAAGCGGGCCTCATAGCAATCAGCCCCAGCATTTT. Protein sequence: CASSQSGPHSNQPQHF.

J is TRBJ2-5 and V is TRBV5-1, with 9 bases that match TRBD1. Germline V gene lookup returns CDR1 SGHRS and CDR2 YFSETQ. This CDR3 has 16 amino acids. With 2 bases clipped from V and 1 base from J, the junction kept 6 bases outside the gene matches. The CDR3 loop reads CASSLGDRGVQETQYF. The CDR3 nucleotides are TGCGCCAGCAGCTTAGGCGACAGGGGGGTCCAAGAGACCCAGTACTTC.